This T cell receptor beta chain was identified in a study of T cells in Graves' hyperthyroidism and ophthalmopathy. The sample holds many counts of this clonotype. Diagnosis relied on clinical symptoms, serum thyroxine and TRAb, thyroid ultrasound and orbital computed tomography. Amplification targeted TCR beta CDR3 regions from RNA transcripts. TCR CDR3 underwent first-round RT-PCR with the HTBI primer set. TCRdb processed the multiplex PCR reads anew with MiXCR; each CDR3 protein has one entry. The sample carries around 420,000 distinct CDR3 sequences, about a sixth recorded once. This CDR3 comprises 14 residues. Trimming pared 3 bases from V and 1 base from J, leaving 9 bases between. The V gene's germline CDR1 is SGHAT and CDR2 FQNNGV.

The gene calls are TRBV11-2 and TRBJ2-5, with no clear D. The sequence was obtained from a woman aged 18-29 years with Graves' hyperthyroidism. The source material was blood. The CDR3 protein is CASSFHDSQETQYF. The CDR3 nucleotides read TGTGCCAGCAGCTTCCACGACTCCCAAGAGACCCAGTACTTC. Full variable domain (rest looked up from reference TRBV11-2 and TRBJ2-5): EAGVAQSPRYKIIEKRQSVAFWCNPISGHATLYWYQQILGQGPKLLIQFQNNGVVDDSQLPKDRFSAERLKGVDSTLKIQPAKLEDSAVYLCASSFHDSQETQYFGPGTRLLVL.